These 3 T cell receptor beta chains share one sample of origin, sequenced in a study of T cells in Graves' hyperthyroidism and ophthalmopathy. The TCR beta CDR3 regions underwent amplification using RNA transcripts as the source. The HTBI primer set drove a first-round RT-PCR of the TCR CDR3. TCRdb itself ran the multiplex PCR reads through MiXCR, one entry per CDR3 protein. The sample holds about 610,000 distinct CDR3 sequences; over 12% are singletons and the top ten take around 4.1%. The sequenced sample was blood. The receptor source for this set is a woman aged 40 to 50 with Graves' ophthalmopathy.

The J gene is TRBJ2-7, the V gene TRBV30; 7 positions agree with TRBD2. Germline V lookup: CDR1 GTSNPN, CDR2 SVGIG (reference sequence). The CDR3 has 13 residues. The V gene end was trimmed by 4 bases and the J gene end by 5 bases; junction bases not matched to a gene: 8. The CDR3 nucleotides are TGTGCCTGGAATCGCGGGAGTGTGCACGAGCAGTACTTC. Residues: CAWNRGSVHEQYF.

The rearrangement joins TRBV12-3 or TRBV12-4 to TRBJ1-2; a weak D match, TRBD1 (6 bases). V lost 3 bases to trimming and J lost 5 bases, with 10 bases between them. CDR3 length: 13 amino acids. CDR3 in DNA: TGTGCCAGCAGTTTTGCAGGGGCGTATGGCTACACCTTC. Protein sequence: CASSFAGAYGYTF.

The table lists this clonotype with many counts. V is TRBV4-2 and J is TRBJ2-2; 7 bases match TRBD1. The length of the CDR3 is 17 residues. The V gene end was trimmed by 0 bases and the J gene end by 4 bases; junction bases not matched to a gene: 8. The germline gives CDR1 LGHNA, CDR2 YNFKEQ. The CDR3 sequence: CASSQEAHRGSTGELFF. The CDR3 nucleotides are TGTGCCAGCAGCCAAGAGGCCCACAGGGGAAGCACCGGGGAGCTGTTTTTT.